These 17 T cell receptor beta chains originate from one sample sequenced in a study of OX40 agonist ivuxolimab in advanced cancers. The assay was immunoSEQ multiplex PCR, and TCRdb's table has in-frame clones only and misses some. In the table there are just under 65,000 clones, about nine tenths of which are singletons. Specimen: CD4+ or CD8+ T cells sorted from blood, collected in a trial of the OX40 agonist ivuxolimab. The origin of the receptors is an adult with an advanced solid tumor such as melanoma, head and neck, liver or kidney cancer.

V is TRBV6-5 and J is TRBJ2-5; 8 bases are a match to TRBD2. Germline V CDR1 and CDR2: MNHEY, SVGAGI. Trimming at V came to 1 base and at J to 2 bases, leaving 6 bases not matched to a gene. The CDR3 extends over 16 amino acids. The CDR3 coding sequence is TGTGCCAGCAGTTACTTAGCGGGAAGAAGACAAGAGACCCAGTACTTC. It codes for CASSYLAGRRQETQYF.

The chain carries TRBV9 and TRBJ1-1; 7 bases map to TRBD1. Germline trimming cut 3 bases from V and 3 bases from J; bases unmatched to any gene: 17. The CDR3 has 18 residues. The germline CDR1 and CDR2 sequences are SGDLS and YYNGEE. The DNA for the CDR3 is TGTGCCAGCAGCGCTCCCTGGAGCAGGGGGGGGTTGGACACTGAAGCTTTCTTT. Translated: CASSAPWSRGGLDTEAFF.

CDR3 in amino acids: CASSLKVGYTGELFF. The DNA of the CDR3 is TGTGCCAGCAGTCTAAAAGTGGGGTACACCGGGGAGCTGTTTTTT. V and J are TRBV27 and TRBJ2-2; D gene unclear. This CDR3 is built from 15 residues. With 5 bases removed from V and 3 bases from J, the gap between germline ends came to 13 bases. Per germline, CDR1 MNHEY and CDR2 SMNVEV (reference sequence).

This chain connects TRBV6-6 to TRBJ2-1; tentatively, D is TRBD1 or TRBD2 (6 bases each). CDR1 is MNHNY and CDR2 is SVGAGI in the germline V gene (reference sequence). This CDR3 is built from 14 residues. V was pared by 7 bases and J by 3 bases, with 13 bases between. CDR3 DNA: TGTGCCAGCAAACTAGGGGGGCACTACAATGAGCAGTTCTTC. This codes for CASKLGGHYNEQFF.

The rearrangement links TRBV6-5 to TRBJ1-1; D unclear. The CDR3 covers 13 residues. Trimming removed 7 bases at V and 1 base at J, with 10 bases between. CDR1 is MNHEY and CDR2 is SVGAGI in the germline V gene. CDR3 region: CASKREGNTEAFF. The CDR3 DNA is TGTGCCAGCAAAAGAGAGGGGAACACTGAAGCTTTCTTT.

The V call is TRBV11-2, the J call TRBJ2-7; D is unclear. The CDR3 contains 14 residues. Germline V gives CDR1 SGHAT, CDR2 FQNNGV. Trimming took off 6 bases at V and 0 bases at J, with 12 bases between the two ends. CDR3 nucleotide sequence: TGTGCCAGCAGATTGACCACGGACTCCTACGAGCAGTACTTC. Translation gives CASRLTTDSYEQYF.

The V gene is TRBV5-1, the J gene TRBJ2-1; possible D gene TRBD2, 6 bases. V was shortened by 0 bases and J by 5 bases, with 18 bases between the two germline ends. The CDR3 runs 17 residues. In germline, CDR1 is SGHRS, CDR2 YFSETQ. The CDR3 nucleotides read TGCGCCAGCAGCTTGGATCCTCGGGGGAGCGGCGACAATGAGCAGTTCTTC. This sequence encodes CASSLDPRGSGDNEQFF. The variable domain in full, completed from reference TRBV5-1 and TRBJ2-1, reads KAGVTQTPRYLIKTRGQQVTLSCSPISGHRSVSWYQQTPGQGLQFLFEYFSETQRNKGNFPGRFSGRQFSNSRSEMNVSTLELGDSALYLCASSLDPRGSGDNEQFFGPGTRLTVL.

The chain has TRBV5-1 and TRBJ2-3; maybe TRBD2 (6 bases). The CDR3 extends over 14 amino acids. Germline loops: CDR1 SGHRS, CDR2 YFSETQ. The V gene lost 5 bases and the J gene lost 5 bases, with 15 bases spanning the gap. This CDR3 is CASRRDGAGDTQYF. CDR3 sequence (DNA): TGCGCCAGCAGGCGGGACGGCGCAGGAGATACGCAGTATTTT.

V usage is TRBV5-6 and J usage is TRBJ2-2; D gene uncertain. The V end lost 1 base, the J end lost 6 bases, and 16 bases lay between the germline ends. The CDR3 contains 16 residues. CDR1 and CDR2 from the germline V gene are SGHDT and YYEEEE. The CDR3 protein is CASSLMGTPIPGELFF. The CDR3 DNA reads TGTGCCAGCAGCTTGATGGGAACGCCCATCCCCGGGGAGCTGTTTTTT.

This clone was detected only a few times. The chain uses TRBV5-5 and TRBJ2-5; 7 bases align to TRBD2. CDR1 is SGHKS, CDR2 YYEKEE, per germline (reference sequence). Trimming at V came to 4 bases and at J to 4 bases, leaving 7 bases not matched to a gene. This CDR3 is built from 14 residues. CDR3 DNA sequence: TGTGCCAGCAGCAGGGGAGGGTTTGGAGAGACCCAGTACTTC. Protein product: CASSRGGFGETQYF.

The chain links TRBV18 to TRBJ2-2; no firm D call. Per germline, CDR1 KGHSH and CDR2 LQKENI. CDR3 size: 16 residues. V was clipped by 1 base and J by 2 bases, with 11 bases between them. The CDR3 reads CASSPRSMGNTGELFF. The CDR3 coding sequence is TGTGCCAGCTCACCACGGTCTATGGGCAACACCGGGGAGCTGTTTTTT.

V is TRBV6-5 and J is TRBJ2-1; 12 bases fit TRBD2. V gave up 6 bases and J gave up 9 bases; unmatched junction bases: 3. The CDR3 spans 13 residues. Germline CDR1 MNHEY, CDR2 SVGAGI. CDR3 sequence (DNA): TGTGCCAGCAGAACTAGCGGGAGGCTTGAGCAGTTCTTC. This codes for CASRTSGRLEQFF.

Points on this clone: The junction does not match germline at one end; this may be a read error. The chain links TRBV7-7 to TRBJ2-6; 7 bases line up with TRBD1. This CDR3 spans 15 amino acids. Germline values: CDR1 SSHAT, CDR2 FNYEAQ (reference sequence). In DNA form, the CDR3 reads TGTGCTAGCAGCCCCACAGGGGCTGGGGCCAACGTCCTGACTTTC. Translating it yields CASSPTGAGANVLTF.

This chain links TRBV21-1 with TRBJ1-1; the D call TRBD1 from the table was never checked on the DNA. TRBV21-1 is assigned pseudogene status. This CDR3 has 14 residues. DNA of the CDR3: TGTGCCAGCAGCGGACAGGGATGGTTTACTGAAGCTTTCTTT. This translates into CASSGQGWFTEAFF.

The chain couples TRBV30 to TRBJ1-1; D possibly corresponds to TRBD1 (5 bases). Trimming pared 5 bases from V and 4 bases from J, leaving 14 bases between. Germline assignment: CDR1 GTSNPN and CDR2 SVGIG (reference sequence). The CDR3 extends over 13 amino acids. The CDR3 DNA reads TGTGCCTGGTCGATACAGGACGGCACTGAAGCTTTCTTT. Its translation is CAWSIQDGTEAFF.

The gene calls are TRBV6-1 and TRBJ1-3, with unresolved D. With 6 bases removed from V and 0 bases from J, the gap between germline ends came to 12 bases. The germline CDR1 and CDR2 sequences are MNHNS and SASEGT. The CDR3 spans 15 residues. The CDR3 DNA follows: TGTGCCAGCAGCCGGGCGGGGATCTCTGGAAACACCATATATTTT. Residues: CASSRAGISGNTIYF.

V and J are TRBV7-3 and TRBJ2-2; D unresolved. This CDR3 has 9 amino acids. Germline lookup yields CDR1 SGHTA and CDR2 FQGTGA. The V and J ends lost 10 bases and 7 bases respectively, with 4 bases between them. Here the CDR3 reads CAKDGELFF. The CDR3, as DNA: TGTGCCAAAGACGGGGAGCTGTTTTTT. The variable domain in full, completed from reference TRBV7-3 and TRBJ2-2, reads GAGVSQTPSNKVTEKGKYVELRCDPISGHTALYWYRQSLGQGPEFLIYFQGTGAADDSGLPNDRFFAVRPEGSVSTLKIQRTERGDSAVYLCAKDGELFFGEGSRLTVL.